This T cell receptor beta chain was observed in a study of blood T cell repertoires in COVID-19. Study at large: The cDNA or gDNA used as material had been derived from T cells, B-cell-depleted T cells, or PBMCs.

The CDR3 contains 13 residues. Trimming removed 5 bases from V and 8 bases from J, with 12 bases in between. CDR1 is SEHNR, CDR2 FQNEAQ, per germline (reference sequence). Methods used by the authors: Nucleated cell number was recorded as an estimate derived from reference gene primer amplification. The table came from immunoSEQ multiplex PCR; TCRdb's copy has only in-frame clones and leaves some out. V, J and clone size reflect that table, while D and trimming were determined from the DNA. The sample includes over 200,000 clones, about 87% seen only once; the top ten take roughly 2.4%. The receptor was isolated from a woman aged 40 to 50 with acute COVID-19. The rearrangement uses TRBV7-9 and TRBJ1-4, with no clear D. Material for sequencing was PBMCs or T cells enriched from blood (not recorded which). CDR3 in amino acids: CASSVGAQEKLFF. CDR3 nucleotide sequence: TGTGCCAGCAGCGTGGGAGCCCAGGAAAAACTGTTTTTT. Based on the CDR3 plus reference TRBV7-9 and TRBJ1-4, the full variable domain is DTGVSQNPRHKITKRGQNVTFRCDPISEHNRLYWYRQTLGQGPEFLTYFQNEAQLEKSRLLSDRFSAERPKGSFSTLEIQRTEQGDSAMYLCASSVGAQEKLFFGSGTQLSVL.